Sequencing of this TCR beta chain was carried out in a study of T-cell memory formation after mild COVID-19. This clonotype was picked up a small number of times. Its specificity is not known. The CDR3 extends over 12 amino acids. Trimming cost V 6 bases and J 5 bases, with 11 bases left between them. TCRdb independently ran MiXCR on the 5' RACE reads; one entry per CDR3 protein. The table has about 290,000 distinct CDR3 sequences, approximately 16% seen once. Whole-study findings and limits: Researchers report contracting CD4+ clones mostly in CM and EM, with CD8+ clones in EMRA. Later expanders leaned toward CD4+, whereas clones contracting from day 15 to 85 were balanced CD4/CD8. Cross-reactive memory appears to have joined, as suggested by some responding clones showing up in pre-infection memory.

Sequenced input: PBMCs or a T cell subset sorted from them (not recorded which). The clonotype originates from a man between 18 and 29 years old who had mild COVID-19 (a few samples of this study predate the infection). Cell type and time point are not known. The V and J genes are TRBV12-3 or TRBV12-4 and TRBJ2-7; unclear D gene. The CDR3 region has the DNA TGTGCCAGCAGCCCCGACACTCACGAGCAGTACTTC. As protein: CASSPDTHEQYF.